The 6 T cell receptor beta chains listed next were all sequenced from one sample in a study of cytomegalovirus exposure and HLA in healthy donors. 13 Jbeta primers and 60 Vbeta primers were used for the PCR. The repertoire was sequenced with immunoSEQ multiplex PCR; TCRdb's copy has only in-frame clones and lacks some. The sample lists over 150,000 clones, about 77% occurring once. The specimen was PBMCs. The receptors originated from a woman aged 40 to 49 in good health and CMV-seropositive.

In this sample, this clone turned up a few times. CDR3 residues: CATSRDNTDTQYF. The CDR3 DNA reads TGTGCCACCTCCCGGGACAACACAGATACGCAGTATTTT. The rearrangement joins TRBV6-5 to TRBJ2-3; D is possibly TRBD1 (6 bases). The CDR3 is made up of 13 amino acids. V was cut by 10 bases and J by 2 bases, with 13 bases left in between. The V gene's germline CDR1 is MNHEY and CDR2 SVGAGI.

This clone turned up a few times. The gene calls are TRBV6-5 and TRBJ2-5; maybe TRBD2 (6 bases). Germline V CDR1 and CDR2: MNHEY, SVGAGI. Trimming removed 0 bases at V and 2 bases at J, with 13 bases between. This CDR3 spans 16 amino acids. This chain's CDR3 is CASSYSWGGLQETQYF. CDR3 coding DNA: TGTGCCAGCAGTTACTCGTGGGGAGGACTACAAGAGACCCAGTACTTC.

The V and J genes are TRBV5-4 and TRBJ1-1; a weak D match, TRBD1 (5 bases). V gave up 5 bases and J gave up 4 bases, with 15 bases separating them. Germline V CDR1 and CDR2: SGHNT, YYREEE (reference sequence). CDR3 size: 14 residues. This CDR3 is CASRLRGGSTEAFF. The CDR3 nucleotides are TGTGCCAGCAGACTTAGGGGTGGCTCCACTGAAGCTTTCTTT.

This clone was recorded a few times. This chain connects TRBV21-1 to TRBJ1-1; the D call TRBD1 from the table was never checked on the DNA. TRBV21-1 is shown as a pseudogene. This CDR3 has 15 amino acids. In nucleotides, the CDR3 is TGTGCCAGCAGCAATTTCAGGGGGCGAGGGGCTGAAGCTTTCTTT. It yields the protein CASSNFRGRGAEAFF.

This chain connects TRBV28 to TRBJ1-2, with D possibly TRBD1 on 5 matching bases. The CDR3 spans 16 residues. V was trimmed by 6 bases and J by 3 bases, leaving 20 bases between them. Germline CDR1 is MDHEN and CDR2 is SYDVKM. Written as DNA, the CDR3 is TGTGCCAGCAGCAGGACCTCAGGGTTGGGTGACTATGGCTACACCTTC. Translated: CASSRTSGLGDYGYTF.

The chain has TRBV6-1 and TRBJ1-4, with a tentative D call TRBD1 (5 bases). CDR1 is MNHNS and CDR2 is SASEGT in the germline V gene. Between the trimmed V and J ends, which lost 4 bases and 7 bases, there was a span of 13 bases. The CDR3 is 14 residues long. The CDR3 is CASSVQGLFEKLFF. In DNA form, the CDR3 reads TGTGCCAGCAGTGTGCAGGGTCTTTTTGAAAAACTGTTTTTT.